This T cell receptor (beta chain) was observed in a study of T cell responses to AZD1222 COVID-19 vaccine. Clones were read by immunoSEQ multiplex PCR, and TCRdb kept only the in-frame ones, dropping some. The sample records roughly 95,000 clones, about 94% being singletons. The CDR3 length is 14 residues. CDR1 and CDR2 from the germline V gene are LGHDT and YNNKEL (reference sequence). V shed 3 bases and J shed 4 bases, with 12 bases lying between them. The rearrangement links TRBV3-1 (or the pseudogene TRBV3-2) to TRBJ1-1; D gene uncertain. The material was peripheral blood, obtained 28 days after the second AZD1222 dose. The sequence was obtained from an adult who received the AZD1222 COVID-19 vaccine. CDR3 nucleotide sequence: TGTGCCAGCAGCCAGCAGCCTCGCTTCACTGAAGCTTTCTTT. This sequence encodes CASSQQPRFTEAFF.